One and the same sample provided the 30 T cell receptor beta chains below, sequenced in a study of beta chain features in type 1 diabetes. Every isolated RNA sample was fully reverse transcribed, so sequencing captured expressed TCRB transcripts. Method: immunoSEQ multiplex PCR; TCRdb's copy keeps in-frame clones and lacks some. The table includes about 42,000 clones, approximately 53% detected once. Sequencing input: stem cell memory CD4+ T cells from blood. Receptors originate from a woman under 40 in good health.

This clone was seen a few times. The chain recombines TRBV7-9 with TRBJ2-2, with 8 bases identical to TRBD1. The trim removed 4 bases at V and 1 base at J, leaving 2 bases unmatched. The CDR3 covers 15 residues. Per the germline V gene, CDR1 is SEHNR and CDR2 is FQNEAQ (reference sequence). The chain's CDR3 is CASSSGTGNTGELFF. As DNA, the CDR3 is TGTGCCAGCAGCTCCGGGACAGGGAACACCGGGGAGCTGTTTTTT.

The V call is TRBV28, the J call TRBJ2-5; 12 bases fit TRBD2. Germline V CDR1 and CDR2: MDHEN, SYDVKM. The J segment lost 4 bases and the V segment lost 5 bases, leaving 5 bases of the junction unmatched. This CDR3 region has 15 residues. As DNA, the CDR3 is TGTGCCAGCAGTCCGGGACTAGCGGGTTCAGAGACCCAGTACTTC. The encoded protein is CASSPGLAGSETQYF.

The J gene is TRBJ2-7, the V gene TRBV5-1, with 7 nucleotides matching TRBD2. The V and J ends lost 4 bases and 4 bases, in that order; junction bases with no gene match: 8. Germline lookup yields CDR1 SGHRS and CDR2 YFSETQ. CDR3 length: 14 amino acids. The CDR3 DNA is TGCGCCAGCAGCCCTAGCGGAGGGGTTTACGAGCAGTACTTC. It codes for CASSPSGGVYEQYF.

The chain carries TRBV11-2 and TRBJ2-7, with D perhaps matching TRBD2 (6 bases). The germline gives CDR1 SGHAT, CDR2 FQNNGV. The germline V and J ends were trimmed by 1 base and 0 bases, with 13 bases remaining between them. The CDR3 contains 16 residues. The CDR3 is CASSLVPSARSYEQYF. The CDR3 DNA follows: TGTGCCAGCAGCTTAGTCCCTAGCGCGCGCTCCTACGAGCAGTACTTC. Complete variable domain (other parts from reference TRBV11-2 and TRBJ2-7): EAGVAQSPRYKIIEKRQSVAFWCNPISGHATLYWYQQILGQGPKLLIQFQNNGVVDDSQLPKDRFSAERLKGVDSTLKIQPAKLEDSAVYLCASSLVPSARSYEQYFGPGTRLTVT.

The chain employs TRBV27 and TRBJ1-5; TRBD1 agrees at 7 bases. This CDR3 has 14 residues. The germline V gene encodes CDR1 MNHEY and CDR2 SMNVEV (reference sequence). The trim removed 6 bases at V and 4 bases at J, leaving 6 bases unmatched. CDR3 residues: CASRATGSNQPQHF. The CDR3 coding sequence is TGTGCCAGCAGGGCGACAGGGTCGAATCAGCCCCAGCATTTT.

The chain joins TRBV7-9 to TRBJ2-5; the D gene is possibly TRBD2 (5 bases). Germline V lookup: CDR1 SEHNR, CDR2 FQNEAQ (reference sequence). V shed 3 bases and J shed 10 bases, with 15 bases lying between them. The length of the CDR3 is 13 residues. The DNA of the CDR3 is TGTGCCAGCAGCTTCTATGCTCTGGAGGTCCAGTACTTC. Its translation: CASSFYALEVQYF.

This clone was found a few times. The chain couples TRBV9 to TRBJ2-1; 10 nucleotides align to TRBD2. With 5 bases clipped from V and 4 bases from J, the junction kept 9 bases outside the gene matches. The V gene's germline CDR1 is SGDLS and CDR2 YYNGEE. The CDR3 runs to 16 residues. In DNA, the CDR3 is TGTGCCAGCAGAGCAGCCCCACTAGCGGGGTACAATGAGCAGTTCTTC. Translation gives CASRAAPLAGYNEQFF.

The chain combines TRBV9 with TRBJ2-1; 12 bases are shared with TRBD2. Germline lookup yields CDR1 SGDLS and CDR2 YYNGEE. After removal of 2 bases from V and 7 bases from J, the junction contained 4 bases not matched to a gene. This CDR3 contains 15 residues. CDR3 sequence: CASSVTSGSKNEQFF. The CDR3 DNA reads as TGTGCCAGCAGCGTGACTAGCGGGAGTAAAAATGAGCAGTTCTTC.

CDR3 in amino acids: CASSPWRGEGTQYF. In nucleotides, the CDR3 is TGTGCCAGTAGCCCCTGGCGGGGCGAAGGAACCCAGTACTTC. The V and J genes are TRBV19 and TRBJ2-5; TRBD2 might be the D (6 bases). The CDR3 contains 14 residues. Trimming left V 6 bases short and J 8 bases short, with 19 bases between. The V gene's germline CDR1 is LNHDA and CDR2 SQIVND (reference sequence).

Only a few counts were recorded for this clone. V gene TRBV6-5 combines with J gene TRBJ2-7, with TRBD2 matching over 8 bases. There are 15 residues in the CDR3. V shed 3 bases and J 2 bases; nucleotides not matched to a gene: 6. Germline V CDR1 and CDR2: MNHEY, SVGAGI. CDR3 loop: CASSYSGVPPYEQYF. CDR3 in DNA: TGTGCCAGCAGTTATAGCGGGGTGCCCCCCTACGAGCAGTACTTC.

The chain links TRBV28 to TRBJ2-7; 12 bases align to TRBD2. With V trimmed by 3 bases and J by 12 bases, 9 bases remained unmatched. CDR3 length: 14 amino acids. Germline values: CDR1 MDHEN, CDR2 SYDVKM. DNA for the CDR3: TGTGCCAGCAGTTTTCGACTAGCGGGAGTTTTTTCGTACTTC. Protein product: CASSFRLAGVFSYF.

This clone was seen only once. The genes are TRBV18 and TRBJ2-5; 10 bases fit TRBD1. The CDR3 loop spans 16 amino acids. The germline V gene encodes CDR1 KGHSH and CDR2 LQKENI. V shed 6 bases, J shed 5 bases, and the junction held 12 bases outside the gene matches. As DNA, the CDR3 is TGTGCCAGCTCCCCGCGGGTGACAGGGGGCATGGAGACCCAGTACTTC. Protein sequence: CASSPRVTGGMETQYF. Filled out from reference TRBV18 and TRBJ2-5, the complete variable domain reads NAGVMQNPRHLVRRRGQEARLRCSPMKGHSHVYWYRQLPEEGLKFMVYLQKENIIDESGMPKERFSAEFPKEGPSILRIQQVVRGDSAAYFCASSPRVTGGMETQYFGPGTRLLVL.

V and J are TRBV7-9 and TRBJ1-3; 8 bases align to TRBD1. The CDR3 is made up of 16 amino acids. Germline V gene data show CDR1 as SEHNR and CDR2 as FQNEAQ (reference sequence). The ends lost 3 bases at V and 0 bases at J; junction bases unmatched: 4. The CDR3 DNA follows: TGTGCCAGCAGCTTCGGACAGGGCCTCTCTGGAAACACCATATATTTT. This gives the protein CASSFGQGLSGNTIYF. The full variable domain, with the rest looked up from reference TRBV7-9 and TRBJ1-3, is DTGVSQNPRHKITKRGQNVTFRCDPISEHNRLYWYRQTLGQGPEFLTYFQNEAQLEKSRLLSDRFSAERPKGSFSTLEIQRTEQGDSAMYLCASSFGQGLSGNTIYFGEGSWLTVV.

DNA for the CDR3: TGTGCCAGCAGCTTCCGCACTAGCGGCAATGAGCAGTTCTTC. Protein sequence: CASSFRTSGNEQFF. The chain has TRBV7-6 and TRBJ2-1; 8 nucleotides agree with TRBD2. V shed 3 bases, J shed 6 bases, and the junction held 4 bases outside the gene matches. CDR3 length: 14 residues. The germline V gene encodes CDR1 SGHVS and CDR2 FNYEAQ.

The CDR3 reads CASSLGNLAGGETQYF. As DNA, the CDR3 is TGTGCCAGCAGCTTAGGGAATCTAGCGGGAGGGGAGACCCAGTACTTC. V usage is TRBV7-2 and J usage is TRBJ2-5; 12 nucleotides line up with TRBD2. CDR1 and CDR2 from the germline V gene are SGHTA and FQGNSA. CDR3 length: 16 amino acids. V lost 1 base and J lost 5; bases outside the gene matches: 5.

V and J are TRBV18 and TRBJ2-1; no clear D gene. This CDR3 has 17 amino acids. Germline loops: CDR1 KGHSH, CDR2 LQKENI. V was trimmed by 6 bases and J by 1 base, leaving 19 bases between them. CDR3 protein: CASSTSITAASYNEQFF. CDR3 bases: TGTGCCAGCTCTACCTCAATTACTGCCGCATCCTACAATGAGCAGTTCTTC.

The table lists this clone with a few counts. CDR3 DNA sequence: TGTGCTGGGAGGCGGCGGTTTTCCGGGGAGCTGTTTTTT. As protein: CAGRRRFSGELFF. This chain connects TRBV6-5 to TRBJ2-2; a weak D match, TRBD2 (6 bases). The CDR3 loop spans 13 amino acids. Germline loops: CDR1 MNHEY, CDR2 SVGAGI.

The rearrangement uses TRBV14 and TRBJ1-1; D is unresolved. Trimming pared 0 bases from V and 13 bases from J, leaving 15 bases between. Germline V gives CDR1 SGHDN, CDR2 FVKESK. The CDR3 is 13 amino acids. The CDR3, as DNA: TGTGCCAGCAGCCAAGATCTCGGAACAGTCATTTTCTTT. Translation: CASSQDLGTVIFF.

This clone showed up just a few times. The rearrangement uses TRBV16 and TRBJ2-1; possibly TRBD1 for D (6 bases). V was clipped by 2 bases and J by 7 bases, with 15 bases between them. This CDR3 has 15 amino acids. Per the germline V gene, CDR1 is KGHSY and CDR2 is FQNENV. CDR3 DNA sequence: TGTGCCAGCAGCCAAAATTCAGGGGCGATGAATGAGCAGTTCTTC. Translating gives CASSQNSGAMNEQFF. The full variable domain, completed using reference TRBV16 and TRBJ2-1, is GEEVAQTPKHLVRGEGQKAKLYCAPIKGHSYVFWYQQVLKNEFKFLISFQNENVFDETGMPKERFSAKCLPNSPCSLEIQATKLEDSAVYFCASSQNSGAMNEQFFGPGTRLTVL.

The V gene is TRBV18, the J gene TRBJ2-3; possibly TRBD1 for D (5 bases). Trimming took off 6 bases at V and 0 bases at J, with 13 bases between the two ends. The CDR3 sequence is 15 residues long. From germline, CDR1 is KGHSH and CDR2 LQKENI. Here the CDR3 DNA reads TGTGCCAGCTCCTTAGGGGCCGCTAGCACAGATACGCAGTATTTT. It yields the protein CASSLGAASTDTQYF.

This chain connects TRBV7-3 to TRBJ2-3; 12 nucleotides align to TRBD2. V was pared by 0 bases and J by 0 bases, with 13 bases of the junction left unmatched. This CDR3 has 21 amino acids. Germline CDR1 reads SGHTA; CDR2 reads FQGTGA. This CDR3 is CASSLTPPLAGGTLSTDTQYF. The CDR3, as DNA: TGTGCCAGCAGCTTAACCCCTCCACTAGCGGGAGGTACCCTTAGCACAGATACGCAGTATTTT.

The chain couples TRBV29-1 to TRBJ2-7; D perhaps matches TRBD1 (6 bases). Trimming removed 5 bases from V and 2 bases from J, with 10 bases in between. CDR3 length equals 12 residues. From germline, CDR1 is SQVTM and CDR2 ANQGSEA. This CDR3 reads CSVIEGAYEQYF. CDR3 nucleotide sequence: TGCAGCGTTATAGAGGGGGCCTACGAGCAGTACTTC.

The rearrangement uses TRBV21-1 and TRBJ2-7; the DNA was not used to check the table's D call, TRBD1. TRBV21-1 is noted as a pseudogene. This CDR3 has 15 residues. The CDR3: CASSKVDSHLSEQYF. The CDR3 bases are TGTGCCAGCAGCAAAGTTGACAGTCACTTAAGCGAGCAGTACTTC.

The V and J genes are TRBV19 and TRBJ2-1, with 7 positions matching TRBD1. Germline lookup yields CDR1 LNHDA and CDR2 SQIVND (reference sequence). The CDR3 length is 12 residues. Trimming removed 4 bases from V and 9 bases from J; junction bases left unmatched: 3. In nucleotides, the CDR3 is TGTGCCAGTAGTACCTCAGGGGGTGAGCAGTTCTTC. Translated: CASSTSGGEQFF.

The chain uses TRBV27 and TRBJ1-5; the D is unclear. V lost 6 bases to trimming and J lost 0 bases, with 9 bases between them. The CDR3 spans 14 residues. Germline-derived CDR1 and CDR2 are MNHEY and SMNVEV (reference sequence). The CDR3 sequence: CASSSQYSNQPQHF. For the CDR3, the DNA is TGTGCCAGCAGCTCTCAGTATAGCAATCAGCCCCAGCATTTT.

The chain links TRBV7-9 to TRBJ1-1; 7 bases agree with TRBD1. Germline V gene data show CDR1 as SEHNR and CDR2 as FQNEAQ (reference sequence). The CDR3 loop spans 17 amino acids. V lost 4 bases to trimming and J lost 4 bases; unmatched junction nucleotides: 15. The CDR3 nucleotides read TGTGCCAGCAGCTCCGCAACCGGGACAGTAAGAAGCACTGAAGCTTTCTTT. It is translated as CASSSATGTVRSTEAFF.

J is TRBJ2-7 and V is TRBV19; a possible D gene is TRBD1 (6 bases). This CDR3 spans 16 amino acids. Between the trimmed V and J ends, which lost 0 bases and 7 bases, there was a span of 19 bases. The germline V gene encodes CDR1 LNHDA and CDR2 SQIVND (reference sequence). DNA for the CDR3: TGTGCCAGTAGTATAGATACAGGGACACTCACGGGAGAGCAGTACTTC. Its protein is CASSIDTGTLTGEQYF.

Comment on this clone: At one end, the junction sequence differs from germline, possibly due to a read error. The chain joins TRBV7-2 to TRBJ1-1; D gene ambiguous. Germline values: CDR1 SGHTA, CDR2 FQGNSA. This CDR3 comprises 12 residues. CDR3 DNA sequence: TGTGCCAGCGGCTTCTCGGGAACTGAAGCTTTCTTT. Its translation is CASGFSGTEAFF.

This chain uses TRBV6-5 with TRBJ2-2; TRBD2 aligns across 8 bases. The germline CDR1 and CDR2 sequences are MNHEY and SVGAGI. This CDR3 is built from 15 residues. V was pared by 11 bases and J by 5 bases, with 13 bases of the junction left unmatched. As DNA, the CDR3 is TGTGCCGCGCGCCGGGGGGGAGGAGGTACCGGGGAGCTGTTTTTT. Its translation: CAARRGGGGTGELFF.

The chain carries TRBV6-5 and TRBJ1-5, with 8 nucleotides matching TRBD1. V trimming: 6 bases; J trimming: 6 bases; junction bases outside the gene matches: 7. The CDR3 totals 14 residues. Germline assignment: CDR1 MNHEY and CDR2 SVGAGI. CDR3 DNA: TGTGCCAGCAGACCGGACAGGGACGGTCAGCCCCAGCATTTT. Translation gives CASRPDRDGQPQHF.